This T cell receptor (beta chain) stems from a study of blood T cell repertoires in COVID-19 (dated by TCRdb to the early 2020s). Broadly, across the study: Samples from collaborators originated in the United States, Italy and Spain and spanned both the acute and convalescent phases of COVID-19. Nearly every sample came with metadata listing a de-identified subject ID, COVID-19 status, age in years and sex. The samples were drawn from the first 160 participants of the ongoing ImmuneRACE study and from 950 to 1,500 subjects provided by 6 global collaborators. The material from the prospective study consisted of cDNA or gDNA derived from T cells, B-cell-depleted T cells, or PBMCs. The repertoires were released in a freely available public database meant as a resource for research on the immune response to SARS-CoV-2. Where HLA class I and class II types were available, the types were taken from metadata supplied by the sample provider, not from assay-based typing. Subjects who had been exposed to COVID-19, were actively infected with it, or had recovered from it provided the deeply sampled blood TCRbeta repertoires that made up the dataset.

Looking up the germline V gene yields CDR1 MGHRA and CDR2 YSYEKL. The V end gives up 1 base and the J end 7 bases, leaving 8 bases in the junction not matched to a gene. Spanning cysteine to phenylalanine, the CDR3 consists of 17 amino acids. Only the CDR3 DNA stays, 51 bases, in frame from base 1. Results and caveats for the whole study, not just this receptor: Clinical and demographic metadata were provided uncurated, with the amount varying by source and participant.

TCRbeta CDR3 regions were amplified from genomic DNA using the immunoSEQ Assay, a bias-controlled multiplex PCR. In the original analysis: The number of nucleated cells in each sample was estimated from the amplification of reference gene primers within the assay. Sequence reads were collapsed and filtered to measure the absolute abundance of every unique TCRbeta CDR3 rearrangement. For each sample, productive Simpson clonality was calculated as the square root of Simpson's diversity index over productive rearrangements. This immuneACCESS table, as held by TCRdb, lists in-frame sequences with V and J called but not all clones. Of the missing ones, under half trace to an unresolved V gene in checked studies; the others have no known cause. V, J and clone size derive from that table, while D and trimming were established from the DNA sequence. The sample table lists around 71,000 clones, 70% to 85% of them with a count of one. The ten largest clones capture roughly 28% of the sample.

Remarks on this clone: It has no known antigen specificity. No much larger clonotype is one base removed from it; base qualities were not supplied.

The collaborating institutions used their own protocols to collect whole blood in K2EDTA tubes. For TCRbeta analysis, collaborators shipped samples in one of three forms: frozen whole blood, isolated PBMCs, or DNA extracted from either of those sample types. The sequence derives from a man in his 70s with acute or convalescent COVID-19. The sample consisted of peripheral blood. The V and J genes are TRBV4-1 and TRBJ1-4; 11 junctional bases match TRBD1. The sequence in DNA is TGCGCCAGCAGCCAAGGGGGACAGGGGGTAGTTAGTGAAAAACTGTTTTTT. It encodes CASSQGGQGVVSEKLFF.